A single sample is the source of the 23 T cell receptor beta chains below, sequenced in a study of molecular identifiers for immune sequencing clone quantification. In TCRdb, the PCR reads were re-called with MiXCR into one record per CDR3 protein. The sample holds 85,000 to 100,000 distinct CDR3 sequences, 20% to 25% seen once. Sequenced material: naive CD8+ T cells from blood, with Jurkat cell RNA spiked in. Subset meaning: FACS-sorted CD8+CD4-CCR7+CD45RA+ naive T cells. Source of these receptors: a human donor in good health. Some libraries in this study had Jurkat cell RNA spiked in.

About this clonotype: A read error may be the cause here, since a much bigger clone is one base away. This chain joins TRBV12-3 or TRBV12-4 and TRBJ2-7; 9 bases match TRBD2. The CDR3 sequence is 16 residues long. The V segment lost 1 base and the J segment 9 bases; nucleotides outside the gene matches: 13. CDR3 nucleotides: TGTGCCAGCAGTTTAGAGCCTCCGGGACTAGCACTCGGGCAGTACTTC. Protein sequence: CASSLEPPGLALGQYF.

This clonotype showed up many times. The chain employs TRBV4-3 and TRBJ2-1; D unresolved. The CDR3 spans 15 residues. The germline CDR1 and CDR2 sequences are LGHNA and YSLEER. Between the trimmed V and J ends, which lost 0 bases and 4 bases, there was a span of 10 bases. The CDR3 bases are TGCGCCAGCAGCCAAGATTTGGCGGAGTACAATGAGCAGTTCTTC. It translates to CASSQDLAEYNEQFF.

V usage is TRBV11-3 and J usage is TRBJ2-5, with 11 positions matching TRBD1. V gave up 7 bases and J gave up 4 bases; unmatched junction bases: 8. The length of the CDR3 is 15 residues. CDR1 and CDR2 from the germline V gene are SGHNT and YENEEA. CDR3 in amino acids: CASNLDRGLGETQYF. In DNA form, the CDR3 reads TGTGCCAGCAACTTGGACAGGGGGCTTGGAGAGACCCAGTACTTC.

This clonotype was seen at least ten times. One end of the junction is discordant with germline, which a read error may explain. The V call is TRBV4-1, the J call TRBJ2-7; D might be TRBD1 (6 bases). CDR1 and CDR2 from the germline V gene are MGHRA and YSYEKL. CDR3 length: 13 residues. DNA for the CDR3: TGTGCCAGCAGCCTCCGAGGGGGAGACGAGCAGTACTTC. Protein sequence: CASSLRGGDEQYF.

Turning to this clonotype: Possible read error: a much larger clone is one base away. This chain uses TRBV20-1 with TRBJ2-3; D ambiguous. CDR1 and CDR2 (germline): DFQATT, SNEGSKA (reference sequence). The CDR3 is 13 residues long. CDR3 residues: CSAPPGITDTRYF. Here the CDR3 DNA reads TGCAGTGCCCCCCCCGGCATCACAGATACGCGGTATTTT.

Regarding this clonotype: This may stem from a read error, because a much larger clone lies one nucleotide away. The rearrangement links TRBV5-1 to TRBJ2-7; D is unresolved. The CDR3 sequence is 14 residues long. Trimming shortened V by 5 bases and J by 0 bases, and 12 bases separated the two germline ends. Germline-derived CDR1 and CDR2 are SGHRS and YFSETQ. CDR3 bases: TGCGCCAGCAGTTGGGCGGTTTCCTCCTACGAGCAGTACTTC. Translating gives CASSWAVSSYEQYF.

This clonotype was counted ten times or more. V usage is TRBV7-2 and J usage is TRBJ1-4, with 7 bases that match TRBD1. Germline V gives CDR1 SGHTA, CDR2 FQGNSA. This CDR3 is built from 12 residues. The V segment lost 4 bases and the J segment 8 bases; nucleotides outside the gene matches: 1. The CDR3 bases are TGTGCCAGCAGCTCACAGGGGGAAAAACTGTTTTTT. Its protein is CASSSQGEKLFF.

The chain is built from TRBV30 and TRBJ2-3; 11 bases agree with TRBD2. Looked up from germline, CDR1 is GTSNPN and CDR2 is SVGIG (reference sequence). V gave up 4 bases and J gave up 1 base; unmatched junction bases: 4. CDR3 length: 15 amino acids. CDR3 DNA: TGTGCCTGGACCCTGACTAGCGGGGGCACAGATACGCAGTATTTT. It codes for CAWTLTSGGTDTQYF.

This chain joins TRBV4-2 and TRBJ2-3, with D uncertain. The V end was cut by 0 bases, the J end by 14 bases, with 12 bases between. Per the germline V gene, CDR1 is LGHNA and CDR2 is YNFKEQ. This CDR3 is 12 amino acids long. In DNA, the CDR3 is TGTGCCAGCAGCCAAGAAACCACTCCGCGGTATTTT. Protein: CASSQETTPRYF.

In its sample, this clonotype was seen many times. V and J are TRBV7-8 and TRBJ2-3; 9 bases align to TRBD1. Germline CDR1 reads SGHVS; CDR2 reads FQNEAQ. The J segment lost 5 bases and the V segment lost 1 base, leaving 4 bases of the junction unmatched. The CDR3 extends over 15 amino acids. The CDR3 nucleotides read TGTGCCAGCAGCTTAGTCACAGGGGGCTTAGATACGCAGTATTTT. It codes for CASSLVTGGLDTQYF.

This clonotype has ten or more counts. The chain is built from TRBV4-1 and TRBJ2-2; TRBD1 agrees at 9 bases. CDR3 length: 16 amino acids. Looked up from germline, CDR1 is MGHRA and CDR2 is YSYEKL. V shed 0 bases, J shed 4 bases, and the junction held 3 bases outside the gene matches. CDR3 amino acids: CASSQEGTGLTGELFF. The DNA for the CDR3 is TGCGCCAGCAGCCAAGAAGGGACAGGGCTCACCGGGGAGCTGTTTTTT.

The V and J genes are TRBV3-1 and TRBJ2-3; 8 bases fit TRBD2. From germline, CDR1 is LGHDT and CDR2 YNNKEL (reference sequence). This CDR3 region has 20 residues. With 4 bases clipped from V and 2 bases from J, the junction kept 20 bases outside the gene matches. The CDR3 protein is CASSPYPGGSVGKYTDTQYF. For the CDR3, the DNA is TGTGCCAGCAGCCCCTACCCGGGGGGGTCAGTCGGGAAATACACAGATACGCAGTATTTT.

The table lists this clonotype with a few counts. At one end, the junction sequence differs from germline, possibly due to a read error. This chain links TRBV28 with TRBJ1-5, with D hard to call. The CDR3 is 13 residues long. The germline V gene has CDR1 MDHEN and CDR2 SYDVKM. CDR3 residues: CASGLGGNQPQHF. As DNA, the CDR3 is TGTGCCAGCGGTTTGGGAGGGAATCAGCCCCAGCATTTT. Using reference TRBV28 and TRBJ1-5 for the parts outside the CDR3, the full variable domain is DVKVTQSSRYLVKRTGEKVFLECVQDMDHENMFWYRQDPGLGLRLIYFSYDVKMKEKGDIPEGYSVSREKKERFSLILESASTNQTSMYLCASGLGGNQPQHFGDGTRLSIL.

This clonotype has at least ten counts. For the CDR3, the DNA is TGTGCCAGCACAAATATGGACAGAGCTAACTATGGCTACACCTTC. Translation gives CASTNMDRANYGYTF. The chain carries TRBV5-5 and TRBJ1-2, with TRBD1 as a possible D gene (6 bases). The CDR3 has 15 residues. Deletions cut 6 bases from V and 0 bases from J, with 15 bases between. From germline, CDR1 is SGHKS and CDR2 YYEKEE (reference sequence).

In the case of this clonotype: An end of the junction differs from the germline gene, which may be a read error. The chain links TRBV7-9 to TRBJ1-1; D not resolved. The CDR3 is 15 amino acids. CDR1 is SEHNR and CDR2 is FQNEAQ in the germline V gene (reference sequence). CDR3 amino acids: CASSLSTAGYTGAFF. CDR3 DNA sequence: TGTGCCAGCAGCTTAAGTACGGCGGGGTACACTGGAGCTTTCTTT.

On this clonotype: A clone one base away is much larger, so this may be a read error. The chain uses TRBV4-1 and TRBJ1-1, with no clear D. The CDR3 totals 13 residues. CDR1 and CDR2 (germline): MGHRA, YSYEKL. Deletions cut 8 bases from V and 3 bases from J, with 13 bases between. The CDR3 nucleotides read TGCGCCAGCGGCCCGCGAGGCGACACTGAAGCTTTCTTT. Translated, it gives CASGPRGDTEAFF.

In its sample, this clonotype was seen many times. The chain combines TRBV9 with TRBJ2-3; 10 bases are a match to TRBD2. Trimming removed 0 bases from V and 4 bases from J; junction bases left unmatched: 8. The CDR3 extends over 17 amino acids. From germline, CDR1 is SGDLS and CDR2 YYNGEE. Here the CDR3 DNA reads TGTGCCAGCAGCGTAGCGTCTAGCGGGAGATCCGCAGATACGCAGTATTTT. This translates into CASSVASSGRSADTQYF.

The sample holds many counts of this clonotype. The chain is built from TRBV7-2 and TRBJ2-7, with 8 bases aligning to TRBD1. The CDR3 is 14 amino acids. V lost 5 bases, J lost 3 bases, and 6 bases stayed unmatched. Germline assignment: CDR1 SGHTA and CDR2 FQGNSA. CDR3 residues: CASSQPDRDYEQYF. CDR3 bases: TGTGCCAGCAGCCAACCGGACAGGGACTACGAGCAGTACTTC.

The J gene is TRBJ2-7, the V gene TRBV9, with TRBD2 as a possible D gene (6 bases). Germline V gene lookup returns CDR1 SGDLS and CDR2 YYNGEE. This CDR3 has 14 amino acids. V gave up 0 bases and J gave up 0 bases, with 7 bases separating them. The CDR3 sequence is CASSVVAASYEQYF. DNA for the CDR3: TGTGCCAGCAGCGTAGTAGCGGCCTCCTACGAGCAGTACTTC.

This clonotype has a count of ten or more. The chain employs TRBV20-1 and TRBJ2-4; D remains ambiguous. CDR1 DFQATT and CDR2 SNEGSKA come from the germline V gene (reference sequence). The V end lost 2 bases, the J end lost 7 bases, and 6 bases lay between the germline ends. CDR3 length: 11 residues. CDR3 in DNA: TGCAGTGCTAGACTGGTTAACATTCAGTACTTC. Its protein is CSARLVNIQYF.

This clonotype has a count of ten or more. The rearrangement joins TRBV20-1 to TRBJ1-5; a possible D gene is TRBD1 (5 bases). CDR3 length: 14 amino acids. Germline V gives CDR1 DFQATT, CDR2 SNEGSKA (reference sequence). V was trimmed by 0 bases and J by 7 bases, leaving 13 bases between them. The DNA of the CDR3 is TGCAGTGCTAGAGATCTGGGGGTACGGCAGCCCCAGCATTTT. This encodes CSARDLGVRQPQHF.

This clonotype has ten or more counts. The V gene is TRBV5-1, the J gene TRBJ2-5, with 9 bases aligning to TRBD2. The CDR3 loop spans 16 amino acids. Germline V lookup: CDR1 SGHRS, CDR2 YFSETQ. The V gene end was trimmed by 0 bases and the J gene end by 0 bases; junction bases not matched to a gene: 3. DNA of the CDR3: TGCGCCAGCAGCTTGGTGGCTAGCGGGGACCAAGAGACCCAGTACTTC. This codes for CASSLVASGDQETQYF.

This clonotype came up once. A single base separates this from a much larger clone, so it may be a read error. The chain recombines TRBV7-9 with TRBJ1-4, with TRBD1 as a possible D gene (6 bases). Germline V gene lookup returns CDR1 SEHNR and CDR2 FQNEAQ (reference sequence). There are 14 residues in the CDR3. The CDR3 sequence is CASSSGQTNEILFF. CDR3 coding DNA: TGTGCCAGCAGCTCCGGACAGACTAATGAAATACTGTTTTTT.